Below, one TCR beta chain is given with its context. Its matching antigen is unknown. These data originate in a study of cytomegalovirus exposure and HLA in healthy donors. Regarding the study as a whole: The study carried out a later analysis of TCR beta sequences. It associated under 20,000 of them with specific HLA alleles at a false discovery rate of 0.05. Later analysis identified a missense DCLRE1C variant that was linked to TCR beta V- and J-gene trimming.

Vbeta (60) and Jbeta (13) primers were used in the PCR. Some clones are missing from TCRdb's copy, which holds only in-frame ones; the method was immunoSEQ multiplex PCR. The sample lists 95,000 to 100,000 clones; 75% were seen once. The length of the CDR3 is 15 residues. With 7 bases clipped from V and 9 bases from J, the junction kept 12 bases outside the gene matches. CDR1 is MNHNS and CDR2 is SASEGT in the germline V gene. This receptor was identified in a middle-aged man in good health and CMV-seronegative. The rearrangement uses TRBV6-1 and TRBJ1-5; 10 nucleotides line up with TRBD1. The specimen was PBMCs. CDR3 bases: TGTGCCAGCAACTTGGGACAGGGGCCGTCCCGGCCCCAGCATTTT. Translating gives CASNLGQGPSRPQHF.